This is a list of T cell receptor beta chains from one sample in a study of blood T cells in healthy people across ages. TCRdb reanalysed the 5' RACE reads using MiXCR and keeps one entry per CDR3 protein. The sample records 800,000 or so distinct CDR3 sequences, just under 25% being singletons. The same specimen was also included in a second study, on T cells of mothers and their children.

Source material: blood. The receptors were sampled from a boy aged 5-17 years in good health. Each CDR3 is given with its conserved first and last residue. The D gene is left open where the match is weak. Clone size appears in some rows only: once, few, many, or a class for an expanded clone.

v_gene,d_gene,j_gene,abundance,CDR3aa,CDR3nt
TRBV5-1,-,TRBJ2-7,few,CASSFTGTSHEQYF,TGCGCCAGCAGCTTCACCGGGACCTCCCACGAGCAGTACTTC
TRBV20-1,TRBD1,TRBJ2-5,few,CSAEGTVQETQYF,TGCAGTGCCGAGGGGACAGTTCAAGAGACCCAGTACTTC
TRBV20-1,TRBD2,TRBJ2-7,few,CSARIAGSYEQYF,TGCAGTGCTAGAATAGCGGGTTCCTACGAGCAGTACTTC
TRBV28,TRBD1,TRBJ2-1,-,CASSIAPGQGPYEQFF,TGTGCCAGCAGTATCGCTCCGGGACAGGGTCCATATGAGCAGTTCTTC
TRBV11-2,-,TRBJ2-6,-,CASSSRVGNSGANVLTF,TGTGCCAGCAGCTCCAGAGTAGGGAACTCTGGGGCCAACGTCCTGACTTTC
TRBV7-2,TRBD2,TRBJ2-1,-,CASSLGEGNEQFF,TGTGCCAGCAGCTTAGGGGAGGGTAATGAGCAGTTCTTC
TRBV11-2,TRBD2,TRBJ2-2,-,CASSSTSGRGTGELFF,TGTGCCAGCAGCTCTACTAGCGGGAGGGGAACCGGGGAGCTGTTTTTT
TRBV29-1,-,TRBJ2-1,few,CSVEVGQIYNEQFF,TGCAGCGTTGAAGTCGGCCAAATTTACAATGAGCAGTTCTTC
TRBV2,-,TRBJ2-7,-,CASIFEQPLEQYF,TGTGCCAGCATCTTTGAACAGCCCCTCGAGCAGTACTTC
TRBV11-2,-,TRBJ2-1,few,CASSSRLPNEQFF,TGTGCCAGCAGCTCCAGACTCCCCAATGAGCAGTTCTTC
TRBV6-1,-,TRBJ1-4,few,CASRAGEKLFF,TGTGCCAGCAGGGCGGGTGAAAAACTGTTTTTT
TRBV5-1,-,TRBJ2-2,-,CASSLNIGPNTGELFF,TGCGCCAGCAGCTTGAATATTGGCCCGAACACCGGGGAGCTGTTTTTT
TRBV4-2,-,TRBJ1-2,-,CASSQDLSSVYGYTF,TGTGCCAGCAGCCAAGATTTATCCAGCGTCTATGGCTACACCTTC
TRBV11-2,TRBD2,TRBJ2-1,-,CASSLELAGPPLGNEQFF,TGTGCCAGCAGCTTAGAACTAGCGGGACCTCCTTTGGGAAATGAGCAGTTCTTC
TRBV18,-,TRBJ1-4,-,CASSSSRSVLNEKLFF,TGTGCCAGCTCATCCAGCAGGTCGGTTTTGAATGAAAAACTGTTTTTT
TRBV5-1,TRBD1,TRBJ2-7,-,CASGRGQGSSYEQYF,TGCGCCAGCGGAAGGGGACAGGGCAGCTCCTACGAGCAGTACTTC
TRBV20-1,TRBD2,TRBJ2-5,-,CSAGSAGGHETQYF,TGCAGTGCGGGCTCAGCGGGGGGGCACGAGACCCAGTACTTC
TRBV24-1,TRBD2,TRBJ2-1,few,CATSDPLAGGQHEQFF,TGTGCCACCAGTGATCCCCTAGCGGGTGGACAACATGAGCAGTTCTTC
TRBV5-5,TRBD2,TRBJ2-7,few,CASSMIGREGNEQYF,TGTGCCAGCAGCATGATTGGCAGGGAGGGAAACGAGCAGTACTTC
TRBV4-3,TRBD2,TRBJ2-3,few,CASSQAGLAGADTQYF,TGCGCCAGCAGCCAGGCGGGACTAGCGGGAGCAGATACGCAGTATTTT
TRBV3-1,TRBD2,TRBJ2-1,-,CASSQEGLAGSYNEQFF,TGTGCCAGCAGCCAAGAGGGACTAGCGGGCTCCTACAATGAGCAGTTCTTC
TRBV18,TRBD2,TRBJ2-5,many,CASSPLGGEETQYF,TGTGCCAGCTCACCCTTGGGAGGGGAAGAGACCCAGTACTTC
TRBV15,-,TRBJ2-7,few,CATSRDRRVLGEQYF,TGTGCCACCAGCAGAGATAGGAGGGTTCTGGGCGAGCAGTACTTC
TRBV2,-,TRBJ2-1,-,CASTQGGGSSYNEQFF,TGTGCCAGCACTCAAGGGGGTGGCAGCTCCTACAATGAGCAGTTCTTC
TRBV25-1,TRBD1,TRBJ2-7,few,CASSDPGTGGAYEQYF,TGTGCCAGCAGTGACCCCGGGACAGGGGGCGCCTACGAGCAGTACTTC
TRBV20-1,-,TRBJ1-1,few,CSAVTGYTEAFF,TGCAGTGCTGTCACAGGTTACACTGAAGCTTTCTTT
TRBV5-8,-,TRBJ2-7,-,CASSRRLDGEQYF,TGTGCCAGCAGCAGGCGGTTGGACGGCGAGCAGTACTTC
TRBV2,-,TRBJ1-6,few,CASEGGASYNSPLHF,TGTGCCAGCGAGGGGGGTGCCTCCTATAATTCACCCCTCCACTTT
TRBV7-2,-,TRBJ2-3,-,CASSPEQLTTDTQYF,TGTGCCAGCAGCCCGGAACAACTTACCACAGATACGCAGTATTTT
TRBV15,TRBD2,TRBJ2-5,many,CATSRDRTSGQETQYF,TGTGCCACCAGCAGAGATCGGACTAGCGGCCAAGAGACCCAGTACTTC
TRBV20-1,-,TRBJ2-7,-,CSARVGSRPIEQYF,TGCAGTGCTAGAGTTGGAAGTCGTCCGATCGAGCAGTACTTC
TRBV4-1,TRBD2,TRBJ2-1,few,CASSPTSGVYNEQFF,TGCGCCAGCAGCCCGACTAGCGGGGTCTACAATGAGCAGTTCTTC
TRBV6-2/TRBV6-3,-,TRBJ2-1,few,CASSPTPTALTENNEQFF,TGTGCCAGCAGTCCGACGCCGACAGCCCTAACTGAAAACAATGAGCAGTTCTTC
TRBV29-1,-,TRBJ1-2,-,CSVPHRGGYTF,TGCAGCGTCCCGCACCGGGGTGGCTACACCTTC
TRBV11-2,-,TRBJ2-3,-,CASSLRPTSHTQYF,TGTGCCAGCAGCTTACGCCCAACTTCTCATACGCAGTATTTT
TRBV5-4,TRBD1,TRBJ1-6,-,CASSRTGDSPLHF,TGTGCCAGCAGCCGGACAGGGGATTCACCCCTCCACTTT
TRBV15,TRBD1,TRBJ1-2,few,CATSRDRTGDGYTF,TGTGCCACCAGCAGAGACCGGACAGGGGATGGCTACACCTTC
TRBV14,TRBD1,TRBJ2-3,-,CASSQEVGDRGREDTQYF,TGTGCCAGCAGCCAAGAAGTTGGGGACAGGGGGCGTGAAGATACGCAGTATTTT
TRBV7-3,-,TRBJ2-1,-,CASSLIGSGEQFF,TGTGCCAGCAGCTTAATAGGCAGCGGTGAGCAGTTCTTC
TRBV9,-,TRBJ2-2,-,CASSVDPGPTNTGELFF,TGTGCCAGCAGCGTAGACCCCGGACCAACGAACACCGGGGAGCTGTTTTTT
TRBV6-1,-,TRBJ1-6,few,CASSEGRDNSPLHF,TGTGCCAGCAGTGAGGGCAGGGACAATTCACCCCTCCACTTT
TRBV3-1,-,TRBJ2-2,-,CASSPLTPGELFF,TGTGCCAGCAGCCCGCTCACTCCAGGGGAGCTGTTTTTT
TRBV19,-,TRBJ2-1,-,CASSIPEGNEQFF,TGTGCCAGTAGTATTCCCGAGGGGAATGAGCAGTTCTTC
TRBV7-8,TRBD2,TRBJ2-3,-,CASSLIAGSTDTQYF,TGTGCCAGCAGCTTAATAGCGGGGAGCACAGATACGCAGTATTTT
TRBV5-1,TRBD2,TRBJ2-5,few,CASSLGSGSQETQYF,TGCGCCAGCAGCTTGGGTAGCGGGAGCCAAGAGACCCAGTACTTC
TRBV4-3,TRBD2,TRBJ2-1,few,CASNQAGGLPPEQFF,TGCGCCAGCAACCAAGCGGGGGGCCTCCCCCCTGAGCAGTTCTTC
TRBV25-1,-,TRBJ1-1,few,CASSEWQGPTGTEAFF,TGTGCCAGCAGTGAATGGCAGGGGCCTACGGGGACTGAAGCTTTCTTT
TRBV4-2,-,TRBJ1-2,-,CASSQEEGISGYGYTF,TGTGCCAGCAGCCAAGAGGAGGGAATCTCGGGCTATGGCTACACCTTC
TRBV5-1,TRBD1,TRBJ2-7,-,CASSRGQGAFYEQYF,TGCGCCAGCAGCAGGGGACAGGGGGCATTCTACGAGCAGTACTTC